This T cell receptor beta chain was retrieved from a study of cytomegalovirus exposure and HLA in healthy donors. Overall study findings and caveats: A reported reduction in N-insertions relative to the approximately 640-donor mean was seen in an Asian-associated ancestry cluster in a later analysis. The investigators catalogued some 160 TCR beta chains as cytomegalovirus-associated. A classifier reportedly called cytomegalovirus status with high sensitivity and specificity.

PCR primers comprised 60 Vbeta and 13 Jbeta primers. The data were produced by immunoSEQ multiplex PCR, yet TCRdb's version contains in-frame clones alone and is incomplete. The sample holds roughly 120,000 clones, 80% seen once. CDR1 and CDR2 from the germline V gene are MGHRA and YSYEKL. This CDR3 is 13 amino acids long. Trimming took 0 bases from V and 9 from J, leaving 6 bases between them. This clone was detected only a few times. Its target is unknown. Each donor was healthy, and each was a bone marrow donor. Sequenced: PBMCs. This clonotype was sampled from a male donor in good health and CMV-seronegative. The chain has TRBV4-1 and TRBJ1-6; D call uncertain. CDR3 coding DNA: TGCGCCAGCAGCCAAGACCCAGGTTCACCCCTCCACTTT. Its translation is CASSQDPGSPLHF.